A selection of T cell receptor beta chains follows, all from one sample in a study of T-cell memory formation after mild COVID-19. TCRdb re-called the 5' RACE reads through MiXCR, storing one row per CDR3 protein. The table has about 190,000 distinct CDR3 sequences, around 17% seen once; the top ten hold 2.4%. Material: PBMCs or a T cell subset sorted from them (not recorded which). These receptors all stem from an adult woman who had mild COVID-19 (a few samples of this study predate the infection). Cell type and time point are not known. CDR3s include the opening cysteine and the closing phenylalanine or tryptophan. D genes are given only for firm matches. Expanded clones get a size class; other rows say once, few or many, or leave the size out.

V	size	J	D	CDR3	DNA
TRBV2	few	TRBJ1-5	NA	CASSEVGHFFSNQPQHF	TGTGCCAGCAGTGAAGTGGGGCACTTTTTTAGCAATCAGCCCCAGCATTTT
TRBV7-2	NA	TRBJ2-2	NA	CASSLNSIANTGELFF	TGTGCCAGCAGCTTAAACAGTATCGCGAACACCGGGGAGCTGTTTTTT
TRBV6-5	NA	TRBJ1-2	TRBD1	CASRRGQGGGYGYTF	TGTGCCAGCAGGAGGGGACAGGGAGGCGGGTATGGCTACACCTTC
TRBV24-1	few	TRBJ2-7	TRBD1	CATSDAGTGAFYEQYF	TGTGCCACCAGTGACGCCGGGACAGGGGCGTTCTACGAGCAGTACTTC
TRBV18	NA	TRBJ2-5	NA	CASSPWNDLHGTQYF	TGTGCCAGCTCACCATGGAACGACCTCCACGGGACCCAGTACTTC
TRBV24-1	NA	TRBJ2-1	TRBD2	CATSESGTSSYNEQFF	TGTGCCACCAGTGAGTCCGGGACTAGTAGCTACAATGAGCAGTTCTTC
TRBV15	few	TRBJ2-7	NA	CATSRVAVIANEQYF	TGTGCCACCAGCAGAGTAGCAGTTATAGCAAACGAGCAGTACTTC
TRBV7-9	NA	TRBJ1-1	TRBD1	CASSFSRDRAGMNTEAFF	TGTGCCAGCAGCTTCTCCCGGGACAGGGCCGGAATGAACACTGAAGCTTTCTTT
TRBV12-3/TRBV12-4	NA	TRBJ2-2	NA	CASRGGRTGELFF	TGTGCCAGCAGGGGGGGTCGGACCGGGGAGCTGTTTTTT
TRBV5-1	few	TRBJ1-5	NA	CASSLGQGADQPQHF	TGCGCCAGCAGCTTGGGGCAGGGAGCAGACCAGCCCCAGCATTTT
TRBV29-1	NA	TRBJ1-2	NA	CSGELNYGYTF	TGCAGCGGTGAACTTAACTATGGCTACACCTTC
TRBV12-3/TRBV12-4	few	TRBJ2-6	NA	CASSLWGNRQAF	TGTGCCAGCAGTTTATGGGGGAACAGACAGGCTTTC
TRBV6-2/TRBV6-3	NA	TRBJ2-7	NA	CASSYLASYEQYF	TGTGCCAGCAGTTACCTAGCCTCCTACGAGCAGTACTTC
TRBV14	few	TRBJ2-5	NA	CASSQGAGAETQYF	TGTGCCAGCAGCCAAGGTGCGGGGGCAGAGACCCAGTACTTC
TRBV20-1	few	TRBJ2-7	NA	CSARKAYGVDEQYF	TGCAGTGCTAGAAAAGCGTACGGAGTAGACGAGCAGTACTTC
TRBV7-2	many	TRBJ2-1	TRBD2	CASSSPSTGTSGYNEQFF	TGTGCCAGCAGCTCCCCGTCAACCGGGACTAGCGGGTACAATGAGCAGTTCTTC
TRBV4-3	NA	TRBJ2-7	NA	CASSQALRDHEQYF	TGCGCCAGCAGCCAAGCGTTGAGGGACCACGAGCAGTACTTC
TRBV20-1	NA	TRBJ2-2	TRBD2	CSALTGGRDTGELFF	TGCAGTGCTTTAACGGGGGGGCGCGACACCGGGGAGCTGTTTTTT
TRBV30	NA	TRBJ1-2	NA	CAWRASYAYGYTF	TGTGCCTGGAGGGCCAGCTATGCTTATGGCTACACCTTC
TRBV3-1	many	TRBJ2-2	NA	CASQRGVNTGELFF	TGTGCCAGTCAGCGAGGGGTCAACACCGGGGAGCTGTTTTTT
TRBV4-2	few	TRBJ2-3	NA	CASSQEVFRSTDTQYF	TGTGCCAGCAGCCAAGAGGTGTTCAGAAGCACAGATACGCAGTATTTT
TRBV12-3/TRBV12-4	few	TRBJ2-2	NA	CASSLSHRVEGTGELFF	TGTGCCAGCAGTCTTTCGCACAGGGTTGAAGGCACCGGGGAGCTGTTTTTT
TRBV2	many	TRBJ2-3	TRBD2	CASSPGLAGVTDTQYF	TGTGCCAGCAGTCCGGGGCTAGCGGGAGTTACAGATACGCAGTATTTT
TRBV12-3/TRBV12-4	few	TRBJ1-2	NA	CASSLALFGGRGGGYTF	TGTGCCAGCAGTTTAGCCCTCTTTGGGGGCAGGGGCGGCGGCTACACCTTC